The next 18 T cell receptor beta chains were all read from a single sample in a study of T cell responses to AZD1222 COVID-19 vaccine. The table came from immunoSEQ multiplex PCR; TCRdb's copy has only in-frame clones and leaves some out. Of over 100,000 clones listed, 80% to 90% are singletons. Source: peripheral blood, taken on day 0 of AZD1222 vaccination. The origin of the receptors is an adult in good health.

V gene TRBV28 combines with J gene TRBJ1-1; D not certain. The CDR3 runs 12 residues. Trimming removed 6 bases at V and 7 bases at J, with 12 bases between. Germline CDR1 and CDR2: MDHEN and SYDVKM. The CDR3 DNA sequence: TGTGCCAGCAGAAACGGCATGGATGAAGCTTTCTTT. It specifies CASRNGMDEAFF.

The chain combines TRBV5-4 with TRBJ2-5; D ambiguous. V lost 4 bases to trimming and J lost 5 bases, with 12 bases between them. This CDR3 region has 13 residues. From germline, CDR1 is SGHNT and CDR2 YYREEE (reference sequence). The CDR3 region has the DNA TGTGCCAGCAGCAACGGGCCCCGGGAGACCCAGTACTTC. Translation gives CASSNGPRETQYF.

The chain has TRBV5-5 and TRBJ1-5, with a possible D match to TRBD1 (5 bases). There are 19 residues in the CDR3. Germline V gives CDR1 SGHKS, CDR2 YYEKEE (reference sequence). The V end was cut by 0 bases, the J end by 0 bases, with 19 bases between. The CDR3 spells CASSLERGDPRNSNQPQHF. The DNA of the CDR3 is TGTGCCAGCAGCTTGGAGAGAGGGGACCCACGTAATAGCAATCAGCCCCAGCATTTT.

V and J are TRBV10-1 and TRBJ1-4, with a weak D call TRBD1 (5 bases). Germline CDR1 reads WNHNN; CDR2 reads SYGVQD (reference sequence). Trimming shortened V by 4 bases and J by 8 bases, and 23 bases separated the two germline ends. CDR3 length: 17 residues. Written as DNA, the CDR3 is TGCGCCAGCAGTGGGCTCTCGGGGACGACTCTCGGAGAAAAACTGTTTTTT. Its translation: CASSGLSGTTLGEKLFF.

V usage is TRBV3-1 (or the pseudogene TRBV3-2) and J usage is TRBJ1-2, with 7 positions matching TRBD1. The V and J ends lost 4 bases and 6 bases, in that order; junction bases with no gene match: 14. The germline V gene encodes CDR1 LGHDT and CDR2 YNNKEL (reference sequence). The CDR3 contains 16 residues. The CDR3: CASSRRRQGLSNGYTF. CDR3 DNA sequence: TGTGCCAGCAGCCGTAGGAGACAGGGTTTATCGAATGGCTACACCTTC.

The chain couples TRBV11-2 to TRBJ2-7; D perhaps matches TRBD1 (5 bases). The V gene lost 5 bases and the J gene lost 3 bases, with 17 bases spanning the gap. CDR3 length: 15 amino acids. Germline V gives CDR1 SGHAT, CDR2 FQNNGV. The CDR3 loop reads CASSRSGLASYEQYF. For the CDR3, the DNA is TGTGCCAGCAGCCGCTCAGGGTTAGCCAGCTACGAGCAGTACTTC.

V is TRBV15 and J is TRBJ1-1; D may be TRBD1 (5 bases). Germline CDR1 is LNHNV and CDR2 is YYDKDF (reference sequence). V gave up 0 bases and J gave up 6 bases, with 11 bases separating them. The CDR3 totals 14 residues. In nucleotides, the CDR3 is TGTGCCACCAGCAGAGATTTGGGGGAATCTGAAGCTTTCTTT. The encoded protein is CATSRDLGESEAFF.

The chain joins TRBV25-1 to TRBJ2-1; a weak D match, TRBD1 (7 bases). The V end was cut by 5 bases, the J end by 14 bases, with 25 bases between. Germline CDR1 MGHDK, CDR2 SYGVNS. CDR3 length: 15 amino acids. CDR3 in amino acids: CASSPSLGGRGDKFF. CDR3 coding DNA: TGTGCCAGCAGTCCGAGCCTGGGGGGCAGGGGGGATAAGTTCTTC. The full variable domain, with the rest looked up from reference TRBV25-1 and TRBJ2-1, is EADIYQTPRYLVIGTGKKITLECSQTMGHDKMYWYQQDPGMELHLIHYSYGVNSTEKGDLSSESTVSRIRTEHFPLTLESARPSHTSQYLCASSPSLGGRGDKFFGPGTRLTVL.

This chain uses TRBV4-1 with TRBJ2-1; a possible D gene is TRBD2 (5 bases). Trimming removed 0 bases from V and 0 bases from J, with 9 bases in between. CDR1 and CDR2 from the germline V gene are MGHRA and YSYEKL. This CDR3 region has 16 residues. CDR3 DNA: TGCGCCAGCAGCCAAGATGAGGGCCCCTCCTACAATGAGCAGTTCTTC. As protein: CASSQDEGPSYNEQFF.

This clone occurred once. The CDR3: CASSGRKDTQYF. The CDR3 DNA sequence: TGTGCCAGCAGTGGTAGGAAGGATACGCAGTATTTT. V gene TRBV6-2 or TRBV6-3 combines with J gene TRBJ2-3; D unclear. The V end lost 5 bases, the J end lost 6 bases, and 9 bases lay between the germline ends. The germline V gene has CDR1 MNHEY and CDR2 SVGEGT. The CDR3 covers 12 residues.

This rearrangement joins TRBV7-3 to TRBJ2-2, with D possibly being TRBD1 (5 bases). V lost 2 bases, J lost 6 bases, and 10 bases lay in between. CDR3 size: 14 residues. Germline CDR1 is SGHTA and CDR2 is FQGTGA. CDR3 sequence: CASSLGAHSGELFF. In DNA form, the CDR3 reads TGTGCCAGCAGCTTAGGGGCCCACTCCGGGGAGCTGTTTTTT.

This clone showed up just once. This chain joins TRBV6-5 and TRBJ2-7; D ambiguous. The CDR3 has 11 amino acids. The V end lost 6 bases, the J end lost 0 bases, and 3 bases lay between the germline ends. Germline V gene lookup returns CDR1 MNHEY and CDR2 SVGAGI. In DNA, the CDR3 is TGTGCCAGCAGGAGCTCCTACGAGCAGTACTTC. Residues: CASRSSYEQYF.

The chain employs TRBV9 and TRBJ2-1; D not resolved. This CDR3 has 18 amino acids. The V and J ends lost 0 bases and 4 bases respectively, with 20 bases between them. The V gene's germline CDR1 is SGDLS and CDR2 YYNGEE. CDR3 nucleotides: TGTGCCAGCAGCGTAGGGGCAGCCACCCAACTTAATTACAATGAGCAGTTCTTC. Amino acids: CASSVGAATQLNYNEQFF.

The CDR3 sequence: CASSAGGAATEAFF. DNA for the CDR3: TGTGCCAGCAGCGCGGGCGGGGCAGCCACTGAAGCTTTCTTT. The chain uses TRBV9 and TRBJ1-1; tentatively, D is TRBD1 (5 bases). The CDR3 totals 14 residues. V was shortened by 3 bases and J by 4 bases, with 13 bases between the two germline ends. Germline CDR1 SGDLS, CDR2 YYNGEE.

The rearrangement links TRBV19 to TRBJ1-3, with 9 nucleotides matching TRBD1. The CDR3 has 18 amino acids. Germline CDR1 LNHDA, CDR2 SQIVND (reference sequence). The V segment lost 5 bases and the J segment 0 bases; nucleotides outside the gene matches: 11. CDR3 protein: CASSATGTGLRSGNTIYF. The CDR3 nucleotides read TGTGCCAGTAGTGCCACCGGGACAGGGCTCCGCTCTGGAAACACCATATATTTT.

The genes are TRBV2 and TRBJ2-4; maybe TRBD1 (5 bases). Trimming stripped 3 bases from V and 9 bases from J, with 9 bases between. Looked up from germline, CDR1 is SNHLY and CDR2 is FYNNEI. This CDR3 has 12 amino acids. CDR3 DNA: TGTGCCAGCAGTGATCAGGGTACCATTCAGTACTTC. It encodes CASSDQGTIQYF.

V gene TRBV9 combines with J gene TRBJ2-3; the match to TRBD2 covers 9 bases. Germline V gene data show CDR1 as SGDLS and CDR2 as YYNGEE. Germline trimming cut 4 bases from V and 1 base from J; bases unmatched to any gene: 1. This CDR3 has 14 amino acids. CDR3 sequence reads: CASSPSGGTDTQYF. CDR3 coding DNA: TGTGCCAGCAGCCCTAGCGGGGGCACAGATACGCAGTATTTT. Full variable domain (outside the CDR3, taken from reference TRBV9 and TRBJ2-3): DSGVTQTPKHLITATGQRVTLRCSPRSGDLSVYWYQQSLDQGLQFLIQYYNGEERAKGNILERFSAQQFPDLHSELNLSSLELGDSALYFCASSPSGGTDTQYFGPGTRLTVL.

Here the CDR3 reads CASSLNRPGGGNEQFF. DNA for the CDR3: TGTGCCAGCAGCCTCAACAGACCGGGAGGGGGGAATGAGCAGTTCTTC. The gene calls are TRBV7-2 and TRBJ2-1, with 8 bases that match TRBD2. The J segment lost 7 bases and the V segment lost 5 bases, leaving 13 bases of the junction unmatched. CDR3 size: 16 residues. Germline CDR1 reads SGHTA; CDR2 reads FQGNSA. The full variable domain, rest sourced from reference TRBV7-2 and TRBJ2-1, is GAGVSQSPSNKVTEKGKDVELRCDPISGHTALYWYRQSLGQGLEFLIYFQGNSAPDKSGLPSDRFSAERTGGSVSTLTIQRTQQEDSAVYLCASSLNRPGGGNEQFFGPGTRLTVL.